A single sample is the source of the 7 T cell receptor beta chains below, sequenced in a study of cytomegalovirus exposure and HLA in healthy donors. The PCR used 60 Vbeta and 13 Jbeta primers. Sequenced by immunoSEQ multiplex PCR; TCRdb stores in-frame clones only, minus some. Of some 98,000 clones listed, roughly 70% were seen once; the top ten hold 2% to 2.5%. The sequenced sample was PBMCs. The origin of the receptors is a man aged 45-65 years in good health and CMV-seronegative.

The rearrangement uses TRBV29-1 and TRBJ1-2, with a tentative D call TRBD1 (6 bases). V lost 4 bases and J 3 bases, leaving 9 bases between the germline ends. Germline-derived CDR1 and CDR2 are SQVTM and ANQGSEA. The CDR3 has 12 amino acids. The CDR3 protein is CSVVQGDYGYTF. The CDR3 DNA follows: TGCAGCGTTGTACAGGGCGACTATGGCTACACCTTC.

The V and J genes are TRBV19 and TRBJ2-1, with 13 bases matching TRBD2. Trimming removed 1 base from V and 4 bases from J; junction bases left unmatched: 1. CDR3 length: 16 amino acids. CDR1 and CDR2 from the germline V gene are LNHDA and SQIVND (reference sequence). The CDR3 DNA reads TGTGCCAGTAGTATAGGGACTAGCGGGGGATACAATGAGCAGTTCTTC. As protein: CASSIGTSGGYNEQFF.

The chain is built from TRBV28 and TRBJ1-5, with a possible D match to TRBD1 (5 bases). V was clipped by 5 bases and J by 5 bases, with 13 bases between them. The CDR3 runs to 14 residues. CDR1 and CDR2 from the germline V gene are MDHEN and SYDVKM. The CDR3 DNA follows: TGTGCCAGCAGTGCACATCAGGGATATCAGCCCCAGCATTTT. This sequence encodes CASSAHQGYQPQHF.

The chain carries TRBV9 and TRBJ1-2; a weak D match, TRBD1 (6 bases). Germline loops: CDR1 SGDLS, CDR2 YYNGEE. Deletions cut 3 bases from V and 5 bases from J, with 8 bases between. The CDR3 sequence is 12 residues long. The chain's CDR3 is CASSADRYGYTF. The CDR3 DNA reads as TGTGCCAGCAGCGCGGACAGATATGGCTACACCTTC.

V usage is TRBV6-6 and J usage is TRBJ2-3; TRBD1 matches at 12 bases. Germline CDR1 MNHNY, CDR2 SVGAGI (reference sequence). The CDR3 covers 15 residues. V lost 8 bases to trimming and J lost 2 bases; unmatched junction nucleotides: 5. CDR3 nucleotides: TGTGCCAGCGGGGACAGGGGGCTCCACACAGATACGCAGTATTTT. This sequence encodes CASGDRGLHTDTQYF.

This chain joins TRBV28 and TRBJ1-5; D ambiguous. Trimming pared 6 bases from V and 1 base from J, leaving 4 bases between. The CDR3 is 12 amino acids. Germline CDR1 is MDHEN and CDR2 is SYDVKM. The CDR3 DNA follows: TGTGCCAGCAGAGAGAGCAATCAGCCCCAGCATTTT. Encoded protein: CASRESNQPQHF.

The J gene is TRBJ2-7, the V gene TRBV2; D is undetermined. V was trimmed by 4 bases and J by 7 bases, leaving 5 bases between them. The germline gives CDR1 SNHLY, CDR2 FYNNEI. The CDR3 totals 10 residues. CDR3 region: CASSGHEQYF. CDR3 sequence (DNA): TGTGCCAGCAGTGGACATGAGCAGTACTTC.